One T cell receptor (beta chain) is described in this entry. Its antigen remains unidentified. The data originate from a study of shared clonotypes between healthy human individuals. Findings and caveats of the study: Generation probability values for non-shared clonotypes were lower than those for clonotypes shared by all four donors. In general, naive subsets displayed greater estimated richness than memory subsets did. Several donors showed sharing of about 4.7% of naive CD4 clonotypes.

Data came from immunoSEQ multiplex PCR; TCRdb stores just in-frame clones and leaves some out. In the table there are more than 400,000 clones, 90% to 97% of which are singletons. This CDR3 region has 13 residues. Looked up from germline, CDR1 is KGHSH and CDR2 is LQKENI. The germline V and J ends were trimmed by 8 bases and 2 bases, with 13 bases remaining between them. The donors, healthy adults who were HIV-negative, had experienced no recent acute infections or vaccinations. V and J are TRBV18 and TRBJ2-7; D not resolved. This clonotype was obtained from a woman aged 30 to 39 in good health. The source material was naive CD4+ T cells sorted from blood. Subset reported: CD45RA+ positively selected. The CDR3 DNA reads TGTGCCAGCGCCTTTGACGGGCCCTACGAGCAGTACTTC. This translates into CASAFDGPYEQYF.